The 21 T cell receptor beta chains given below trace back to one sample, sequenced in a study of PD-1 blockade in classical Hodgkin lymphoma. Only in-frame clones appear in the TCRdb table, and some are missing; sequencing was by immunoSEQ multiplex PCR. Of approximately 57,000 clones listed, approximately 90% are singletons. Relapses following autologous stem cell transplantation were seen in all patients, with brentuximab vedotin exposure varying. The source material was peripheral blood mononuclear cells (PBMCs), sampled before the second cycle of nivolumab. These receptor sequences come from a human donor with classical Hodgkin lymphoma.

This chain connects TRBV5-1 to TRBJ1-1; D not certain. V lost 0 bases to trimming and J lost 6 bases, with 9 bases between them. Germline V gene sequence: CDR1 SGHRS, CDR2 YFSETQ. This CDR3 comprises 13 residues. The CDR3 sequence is CASSLAVGPEAFF. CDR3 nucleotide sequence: TGCGCCAGCAGCTTGGCAGTGGGTCCTGAAGCTTTCTTT.

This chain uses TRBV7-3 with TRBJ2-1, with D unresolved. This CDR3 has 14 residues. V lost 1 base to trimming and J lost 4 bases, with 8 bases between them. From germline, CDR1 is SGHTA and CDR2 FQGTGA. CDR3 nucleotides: TGTGCCAGCAGCTTAATAGGGCTGTACAATGAGCAGTTCTTC. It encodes CASSLIGLYNEQFF.

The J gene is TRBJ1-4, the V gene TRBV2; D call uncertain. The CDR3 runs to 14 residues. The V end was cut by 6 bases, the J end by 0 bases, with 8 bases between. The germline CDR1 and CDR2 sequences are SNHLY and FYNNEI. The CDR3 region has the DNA TGTGCCAGCAGGATAATTACAACTAATGAAAAACTGTTTTTT. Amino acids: CASRIITTNEKLFF.

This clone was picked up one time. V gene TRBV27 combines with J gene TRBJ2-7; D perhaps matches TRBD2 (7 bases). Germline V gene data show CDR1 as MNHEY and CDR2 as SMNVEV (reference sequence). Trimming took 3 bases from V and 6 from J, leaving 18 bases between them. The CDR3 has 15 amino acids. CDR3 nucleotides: TGTGCCAGCAGTTTTTGGATGGGGGGGCCAGTCGAGCAGTACTTC. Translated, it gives CASSFWMGGPVEQYF.

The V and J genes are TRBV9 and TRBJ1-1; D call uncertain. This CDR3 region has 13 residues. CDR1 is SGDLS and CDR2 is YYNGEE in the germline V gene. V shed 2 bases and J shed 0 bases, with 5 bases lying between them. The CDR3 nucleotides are TGTGCCAGCAGCGTCGCCCTGAACACTGAAGCTTTCTTT. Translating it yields CASSVALNTEAFF.

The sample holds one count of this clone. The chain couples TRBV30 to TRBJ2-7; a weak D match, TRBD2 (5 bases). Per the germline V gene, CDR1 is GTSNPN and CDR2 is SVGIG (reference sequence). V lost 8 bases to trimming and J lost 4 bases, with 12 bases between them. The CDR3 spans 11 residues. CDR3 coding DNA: TGTGCCGCGCGGGCCGCTTACGAGCAGTACTTC. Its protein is CAARAAYEQYF.

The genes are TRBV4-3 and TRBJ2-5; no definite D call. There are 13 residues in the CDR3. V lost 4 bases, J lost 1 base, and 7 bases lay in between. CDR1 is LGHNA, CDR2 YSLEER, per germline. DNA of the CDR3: TGCGCCAGCAGCCGCATAGCCCAAGAGACCCAGTACTTC. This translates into CASSRIAQETQYF.

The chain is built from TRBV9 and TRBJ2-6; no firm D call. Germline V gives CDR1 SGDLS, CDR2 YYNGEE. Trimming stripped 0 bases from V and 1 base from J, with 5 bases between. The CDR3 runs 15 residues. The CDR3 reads CASSVVASGANVLTF. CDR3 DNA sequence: TGTGCCAGCAGCGTAGTTGCTTCTGGGGCCAACGTCCTGACTTTC.

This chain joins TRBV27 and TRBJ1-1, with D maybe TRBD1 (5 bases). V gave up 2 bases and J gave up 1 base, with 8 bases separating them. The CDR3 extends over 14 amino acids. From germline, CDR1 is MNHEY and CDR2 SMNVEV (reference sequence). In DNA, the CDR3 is TGTGCCAGCAGTTTAAAGGGGCCGAACACTGAAGCTTTCTTT. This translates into CASSLKGPNTEAFF.

CDR3 sequence (DNA): TGTGCCAGCTCCTTGGAAGACAGGGTAAACGAGCAGTACTTC. Translated, it gives CASSLEDRVNEQYF. The V and J genes are TRBV18 and TRBJ2-7; 7 nucleotides match TRBD1. Germline V CDR1 and CDR2: KGHSH, LQKENI. J gave up 5 bases and V 6 bases, and 10 bases lay outside the gene matches. The CDR3 consists of 14 residues. Full variable domain (rest looked up from reference TRBV18 and TRBJ2-7): NAGVMQNPRHLVRRRGQEARLRCSPMKGHSHVYWYRQLPEEGLKFMVYLQKENIIDESGMPKERFSAEFPKEGPSILRIQQVVRGDSAAYFCASSLEDRVNEQYFGPGTRLTVT.

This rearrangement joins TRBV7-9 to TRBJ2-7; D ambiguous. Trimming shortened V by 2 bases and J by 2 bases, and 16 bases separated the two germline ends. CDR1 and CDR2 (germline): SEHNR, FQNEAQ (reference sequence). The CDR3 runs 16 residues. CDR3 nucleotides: TGTGCCAGCAGCTTAAAGGCGACGGAGCCCCCCTACGAGCAGTACTTC. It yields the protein CASSLKATEPPYEQYF. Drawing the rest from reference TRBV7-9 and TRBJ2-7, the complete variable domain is DTGVSQNPRHKITKRGQNVTFRCDPISEHNRLYWYRQTLGQGPEFLTYFQNEAQLEKSRLLSDRFSAERPKGSFSTLEIQRTEQGDSAMYLCASSLKATEPPYEQYFGPGTRLTVT.

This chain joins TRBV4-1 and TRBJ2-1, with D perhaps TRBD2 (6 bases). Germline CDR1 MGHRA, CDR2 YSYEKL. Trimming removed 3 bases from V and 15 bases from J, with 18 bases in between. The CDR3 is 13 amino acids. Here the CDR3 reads CASSHGGSGLLFF. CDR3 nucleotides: TGCGCCAGCAGCCATGGTGGGTCGGGACTTTTGTTCTTC.

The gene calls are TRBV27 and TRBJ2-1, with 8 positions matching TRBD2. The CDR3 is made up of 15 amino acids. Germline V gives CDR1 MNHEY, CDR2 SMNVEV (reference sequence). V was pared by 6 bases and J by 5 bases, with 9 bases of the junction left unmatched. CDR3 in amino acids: CASSGSGSVHNEQFF. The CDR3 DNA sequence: TGTGCCAGCAGCGGAAGCGGGAGTGTTCACAATGAGCAGTTCTTC.

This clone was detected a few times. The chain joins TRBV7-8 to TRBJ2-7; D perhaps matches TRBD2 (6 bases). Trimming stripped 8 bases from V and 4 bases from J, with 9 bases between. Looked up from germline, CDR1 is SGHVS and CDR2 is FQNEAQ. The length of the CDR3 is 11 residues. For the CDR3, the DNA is TGTGCCAGCGGCGGGGAATACGAGCAGTACTTC. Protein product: CASGGEYEQYF. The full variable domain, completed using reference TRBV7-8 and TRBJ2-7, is GAGVSQSPRYKVAKRGQDVALRCDPISGHVSLFWYQQALGQGPEFLTYFQNEAQLDKSGLPSDRFFAERPEGSVSTLKIQRTQQEDSAVYLCASGGEYEQYFGPGTRLTVT.

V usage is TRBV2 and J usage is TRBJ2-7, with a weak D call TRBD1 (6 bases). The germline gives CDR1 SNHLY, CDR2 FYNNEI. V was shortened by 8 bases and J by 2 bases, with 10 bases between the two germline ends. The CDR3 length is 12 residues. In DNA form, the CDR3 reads TGTGCCAGCGGGGGCCGCCCCTACGAGCAGTACTTC. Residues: CASGGRPYEQYF.

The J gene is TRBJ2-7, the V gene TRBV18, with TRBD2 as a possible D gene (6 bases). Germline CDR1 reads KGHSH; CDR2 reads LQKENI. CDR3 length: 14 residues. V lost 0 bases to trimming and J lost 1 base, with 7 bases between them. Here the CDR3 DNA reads TGTGCCAGCTCACCACCGGGACTGTCCTACGAGCAGTACTTC. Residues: CASSPPGLSYEQYF.

The CDR3 reads CASSLQSGTYNEQFF. As DNA, the CDR3 is TGTGCCAGCAGCTTGCAAAGCGGGACCTACAATGAGCAGTTCTTC. The chain links TRBV5-4 to TRBJ2-1; 7 nucleotides agree with TRBD2. The germline V gene has CDR1 SGHNT and CDR2 YYREEE (reference sequence). The CDR3 loop spans 15 amino acids. Losses at the gene ends were 1 base for V and 2 bases for J; bases not matched to a gene: 3.

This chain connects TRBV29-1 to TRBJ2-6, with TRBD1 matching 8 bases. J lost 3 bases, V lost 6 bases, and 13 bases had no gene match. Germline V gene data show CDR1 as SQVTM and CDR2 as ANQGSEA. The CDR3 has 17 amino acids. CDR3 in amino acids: CSVGDRWGLDGANVLTF. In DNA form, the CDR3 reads TGCAGCGTGGGGGACAGGTGGGGTTTAGATGGGGCCAACGTCCTGACTTTC.

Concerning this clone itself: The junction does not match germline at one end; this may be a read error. The CDR3 sequence: CAGSGNAGLLNEKLFF. The CDR3 DNA reads as TGTGCCGGCAGTGGGAACGCGGGACTGCTAAATGAAAAACTGTTTTTT. The V gene is TRBV9, the J gene TRBJ1-4, with D possibly TRBD1 on 5 matching bases. Germline CDR1 is SGDLS and CDR2 is YYNGEE. The CDR3 covers 16 residues.

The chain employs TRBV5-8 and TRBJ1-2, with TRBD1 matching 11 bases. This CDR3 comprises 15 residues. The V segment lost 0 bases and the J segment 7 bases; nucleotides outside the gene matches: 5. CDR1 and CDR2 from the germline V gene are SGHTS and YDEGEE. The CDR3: CASSLAGQGAGGYTF. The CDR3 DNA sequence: TGTGCCAGCAGCTTGGCAGGACAGGGGGCTGGTGGCTACACCTTC.

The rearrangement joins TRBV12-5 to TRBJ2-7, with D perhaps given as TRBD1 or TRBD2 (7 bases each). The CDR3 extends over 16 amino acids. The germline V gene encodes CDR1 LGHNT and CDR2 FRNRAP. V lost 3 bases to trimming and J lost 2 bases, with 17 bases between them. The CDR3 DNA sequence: TGTGCTAGTGGTTTTCCAGCGGGGACAGCAGCCTACGAGCAGTACTTC. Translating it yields CASGFPAGTAAYEQYF.